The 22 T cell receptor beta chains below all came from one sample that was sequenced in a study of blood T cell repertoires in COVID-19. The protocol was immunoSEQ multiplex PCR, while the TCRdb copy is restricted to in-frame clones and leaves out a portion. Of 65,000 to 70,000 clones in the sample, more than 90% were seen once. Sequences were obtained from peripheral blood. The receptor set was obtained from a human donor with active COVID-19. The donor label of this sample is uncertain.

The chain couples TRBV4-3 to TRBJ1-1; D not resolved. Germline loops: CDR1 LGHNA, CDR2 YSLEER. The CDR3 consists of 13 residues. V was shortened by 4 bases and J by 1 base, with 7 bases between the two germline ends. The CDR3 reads CASSLQANTEAFF. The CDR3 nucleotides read TGCGCCAGCAGCCTTCAGGCGAACACTGAAGCTTTCTTT.

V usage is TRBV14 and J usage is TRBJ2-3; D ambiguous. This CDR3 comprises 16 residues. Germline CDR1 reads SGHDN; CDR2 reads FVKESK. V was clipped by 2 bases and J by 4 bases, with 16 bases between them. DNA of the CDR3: TGTGCCAGCAGCCAACACGCTAGATCCCTCTCAGATACGCAGTATTTT. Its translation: CASSQHARSLSDTQYF.

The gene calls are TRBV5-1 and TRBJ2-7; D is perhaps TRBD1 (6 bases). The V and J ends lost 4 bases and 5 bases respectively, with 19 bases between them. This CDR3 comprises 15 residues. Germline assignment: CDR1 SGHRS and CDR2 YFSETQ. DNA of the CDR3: TGCGCCAGCAGCCCGGGTTGGCAGGGGAGCGACGAGCAGTACTTC. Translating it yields CASSPGWQGSDEQYF.

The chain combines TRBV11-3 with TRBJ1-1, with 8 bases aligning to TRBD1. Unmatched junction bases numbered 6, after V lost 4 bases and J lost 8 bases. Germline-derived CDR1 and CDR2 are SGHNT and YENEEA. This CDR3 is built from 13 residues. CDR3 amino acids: CASSSGWTGEAFF. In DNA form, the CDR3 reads TGTGCCAGCAGCTCAGGCTGGACAGGGGAAGCTTTCTTT.

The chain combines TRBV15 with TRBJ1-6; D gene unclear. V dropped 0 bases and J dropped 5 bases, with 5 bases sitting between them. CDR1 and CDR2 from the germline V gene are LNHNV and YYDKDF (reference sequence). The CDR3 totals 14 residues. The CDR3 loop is CATSRDIHNSPLHF. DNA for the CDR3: TGTGCCACCAGCAGAGATATCCATAATTCACCCCTCCACTTT.

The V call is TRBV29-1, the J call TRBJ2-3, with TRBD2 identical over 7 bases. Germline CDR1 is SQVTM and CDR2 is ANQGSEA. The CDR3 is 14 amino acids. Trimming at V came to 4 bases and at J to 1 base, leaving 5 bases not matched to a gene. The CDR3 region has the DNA TGCAGCGTTGTAAGCGGGACCGGCACAGATACGCAGTATTTT. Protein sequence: CSVVSGTGTDTQYF.

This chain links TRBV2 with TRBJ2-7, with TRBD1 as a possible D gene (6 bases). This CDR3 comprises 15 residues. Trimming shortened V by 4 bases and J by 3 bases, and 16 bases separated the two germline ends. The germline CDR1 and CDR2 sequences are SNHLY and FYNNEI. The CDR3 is CASSGPNRVGYEQYF. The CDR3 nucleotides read TGTGCCAGCAGTGGACCGAACAGGGTCGGCTACGAGCAGTACTTC.

The CDR3 is CAIYNPSGNTIYF. CDR3 sequence (DNA): TGTGCCATATACAATCCCTCTGGAAACACCATATATTTT. The J gene is TRBJ1-3, the V gene TRBV19; D is unresolved. Trimming removed 10 bases at V and 0 bases at J, with 10 bases between. Germline lookup yields CDR1 LNHDA and CDR2 SQIVND (reference sequence). This CDR3 region has 13 residues.

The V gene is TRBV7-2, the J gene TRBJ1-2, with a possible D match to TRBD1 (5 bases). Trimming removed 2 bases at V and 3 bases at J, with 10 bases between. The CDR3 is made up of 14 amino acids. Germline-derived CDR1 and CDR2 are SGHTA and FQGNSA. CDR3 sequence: CASSLPGLDYGYTF. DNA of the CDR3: TGTGCCAGCAGCTTACCAGGGTTGGACTATGGCTACACCTTC.

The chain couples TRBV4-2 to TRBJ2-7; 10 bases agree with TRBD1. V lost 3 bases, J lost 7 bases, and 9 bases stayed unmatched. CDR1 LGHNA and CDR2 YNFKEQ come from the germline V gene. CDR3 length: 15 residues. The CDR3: CASSHARQGAWEQYF. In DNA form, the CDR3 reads TGTGCCAGCAGCCACGCTCGACAGGGGGCATGGGAGCAGTACTTC.

The CDR3 loop reads CSVEDLVPSGYTF. For the CDR3, the DNA is TGCAGCGTTGAAGATCTCGTCCCGTCTGGCTACACCTTC. The chain combines TRBV29-1 with TRBJ1-2; no clear D. This CDR3 is 13 amino acids long. V was shortened by 0 bases and J by 7 bases, with 12 bases between the two germline ends. CDR1 and CDR2 (germline): SQVTM, ANQGSEA.

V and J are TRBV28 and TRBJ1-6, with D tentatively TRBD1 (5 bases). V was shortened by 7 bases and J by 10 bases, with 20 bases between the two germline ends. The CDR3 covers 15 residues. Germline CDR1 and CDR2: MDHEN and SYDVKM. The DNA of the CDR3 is TGTGCCAGCAACCAAGCACAGGTTAACTGGTCACCCCTCCACTTT. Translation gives CASNQAQVNWSPLHF.

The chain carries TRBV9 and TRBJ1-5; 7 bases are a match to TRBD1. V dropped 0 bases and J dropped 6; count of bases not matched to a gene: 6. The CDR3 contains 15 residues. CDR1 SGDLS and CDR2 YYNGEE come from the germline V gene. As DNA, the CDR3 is TGTGCCAGCAGCGTAGAAGGGGGCCCGGGTCAGCCCCAGCATTTT. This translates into CASSVEGGPGQPQHF.

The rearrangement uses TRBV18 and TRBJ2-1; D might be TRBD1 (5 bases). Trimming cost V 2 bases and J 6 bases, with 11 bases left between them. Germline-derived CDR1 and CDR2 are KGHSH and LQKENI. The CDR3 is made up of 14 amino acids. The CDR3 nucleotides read TGTGCCAGCTCACCAGGGGCTAGTACCAATGAGCAGTTCTTC. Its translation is CASSPGASTNEQFF.

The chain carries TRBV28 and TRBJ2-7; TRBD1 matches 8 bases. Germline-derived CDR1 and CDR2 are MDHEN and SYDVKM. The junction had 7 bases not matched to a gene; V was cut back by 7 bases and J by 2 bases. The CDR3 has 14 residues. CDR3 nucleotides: TGTGCCAGCAAACTCCGGGACAGGCCCTACGAGCAGTACTTC. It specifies CASKLRDRPYEQYF.

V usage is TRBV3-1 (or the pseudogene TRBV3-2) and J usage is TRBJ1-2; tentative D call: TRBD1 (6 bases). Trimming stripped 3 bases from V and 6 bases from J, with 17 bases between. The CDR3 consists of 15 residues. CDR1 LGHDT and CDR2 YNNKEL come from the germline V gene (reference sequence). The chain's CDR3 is CASSHGEGGFDGYTF. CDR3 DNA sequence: TGTGCCAGCAGCCATGGGGAGGGGGGCTTTGATGGCTACACCTTC.

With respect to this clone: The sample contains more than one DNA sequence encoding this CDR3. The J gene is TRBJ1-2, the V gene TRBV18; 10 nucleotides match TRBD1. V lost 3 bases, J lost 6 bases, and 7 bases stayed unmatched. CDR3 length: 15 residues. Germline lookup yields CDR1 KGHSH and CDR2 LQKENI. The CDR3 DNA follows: TGTGCCAGCTCACCGGGGGACAGGGGTTTGGATGGCTACACCTTC. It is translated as CASSPGDRGLDGYTF.

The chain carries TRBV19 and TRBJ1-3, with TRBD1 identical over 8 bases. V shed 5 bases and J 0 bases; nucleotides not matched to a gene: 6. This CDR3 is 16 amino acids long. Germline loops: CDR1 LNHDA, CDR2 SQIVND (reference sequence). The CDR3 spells CASSPIGQGSGNTIYF. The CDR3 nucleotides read TGTGCCAGTAGTCCGATAGGACAGGGCTCTGGAAACACCATATATTTT. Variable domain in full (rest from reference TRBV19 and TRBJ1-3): DGGITQSPKYLFRKEGQNVTLSCEQNLNHDAMYWYRQDPGQGLRLIYYSQIVNDFQKGDIAEGYSVSREKKESFPLTVTSAQKNPTAFYLCASSPIGQGSGNTIYFGEGSWLTVV.

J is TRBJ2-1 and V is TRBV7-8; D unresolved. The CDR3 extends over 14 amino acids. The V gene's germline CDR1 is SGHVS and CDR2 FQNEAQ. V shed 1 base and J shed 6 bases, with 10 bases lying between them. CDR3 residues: CASSLVQPANEQFF. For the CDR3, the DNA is TGTGCCAGCAGCTTAGTACAGCCTGCCAATGAGCAGTTCTTC.

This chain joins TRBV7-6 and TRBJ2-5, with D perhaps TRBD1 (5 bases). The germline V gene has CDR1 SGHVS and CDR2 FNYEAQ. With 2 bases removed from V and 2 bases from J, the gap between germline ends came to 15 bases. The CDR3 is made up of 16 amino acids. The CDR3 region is CASSLQGSSIQETQYF. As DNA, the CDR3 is TGTGCCAGCAGCTTACAGGGTTCCTCCATTCAAGAGACCCAGTACTTC.

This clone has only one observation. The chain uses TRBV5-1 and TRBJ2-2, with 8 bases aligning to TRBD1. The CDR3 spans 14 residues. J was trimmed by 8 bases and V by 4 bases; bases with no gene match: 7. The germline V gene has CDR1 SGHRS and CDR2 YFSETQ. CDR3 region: CASSPGQGGGELFF. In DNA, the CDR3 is TGCGCCAGCAGCCCAGGACAGGGCGGTGGGGAGCTGTTTTTT.

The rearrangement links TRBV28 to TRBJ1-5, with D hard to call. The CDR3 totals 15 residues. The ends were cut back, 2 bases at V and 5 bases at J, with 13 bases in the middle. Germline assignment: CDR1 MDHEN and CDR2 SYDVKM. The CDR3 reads CASSLPGYLYQPQHF. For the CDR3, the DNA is TGTGCCAGCAGTTTACCGGGTTATCTATATCAGCCCCAGCATTTT.